These 17 T cell receptor beta chains were sequenced from one sample in a study of CD8 T cells in ankylosing spondylitis (dated by TCRdb to 2016 to 2017). Overall study outcomes, separate from this receptor: Blood from ankylosing spondylitis patients appeared to be characterized by a TCR beta motif composed of roughly eight highly homologous amino acid variants.

Libraries came from 5' RACE. Reads for this sample came from an Illumina HiSeq 2500. The public reads were run again by TCRdb, first through fastp at Q25 and then through MiXCR, and only productive beta chains were kept. Identical CDR3 protein sequences are pooled into one entry, listed with their most common genes and DNA. For this sample the table gives about 500,000 distinct CDR3 sequences, of which approximately 11% were detected only once. The top ten constitute nearly 7% of the sample. Their cognate antigens are unknown. Sequenced input: blood, either unsorted or a sorted T cell fraction (not recorded which). These receptors originate from a male donor with ankylosing spondylitis.

This clonotype was seen only a few times. The CDR3 sequence: CASSRVPHLGTDTQYF. CDR3 DNA sequence: TGTGCCAGCAGCAGAGTACCACATTTGGGCACAGATACGCAGTATTTT. This chain connects TRBV5-6 to TRBJ2-3, with D unclear. The CDR3 runs to 16 residues. V dropped 4 bases and J dropped 1 base, with 16 bases sitting between them. The germline gives CDR1 SGHDT, CDR2 YYEEEE.

This clonotype was recorded many times. The chain combines TRBV25-1 with TRBJ1-1; D ambiguous. The CDR3 spans 12 residues. Trimming pared 5 bases from V and 1 base from J, leaving 5 bases between. Per the germline V gene, CDR1 is MGHDK and CDR2 is SYGVNS. The CDR3 spells CASSPQNTEAFF. The DNA of the CDR3 is TGTGCCAGCAGTCCGCAGAACACTGAAGCTTTCTTT.

This clonotype was found a few times. J is TRBJ2-2 and V is TRBV18; 10 bases are shared with TRBD2. V trimming: 6 bases; J trimming: 5 bases; junction bases outside the gene matches: 3. Germline CDR1 and CDR2: KGHSH and LQKENI. The CDR3 is made up of 14 amino acids. The CDR3 DNA reads TGTGCCAGCTCGCCGGGACTAGCGACCGGGGAGCTGTTTTTT. Translating it yields CASSPGLATGELFF.

The chain is built from TRBV7-9 and TRBJ1-1; no definite D call. Germline V gene data show CDR1 as SEHNR and CDR2 as FQNEAQ (reference sequence). Trimming removed 0 bases from V and 5 bases from J, with 13 bases in between. There are 15 residues in the CDR3. The CDR3 region is CASSLAARTGTEAFF. The CDR3 DNA reads as TGTGCCAGCAGCTTAGCTGCCCGGACGGGTACTGAAGCTTTCTTT. The complete variable domain, with remaining parts taken from reference TRBV7-9 and TRBJ1-1, reads DTGVSQNPRHKITKRGQNVTFRCDPISEHNRLYWYRQTLGQGPEFLTYFQNEAQLEKSRLLSDRFSAERPKGSFSTLEIQRTEQGDSAMYLCASSLAARTGTEAFFGQGTRLTVV.

At least ten counts were recorded for this clonotype. The chain combines TRBV7-9 with TRBJ2-3, with 12 bases that match TRBD2. Germline V gives CDR1 SEHNR, CDR2 FQNEAQ (reference sequence). V shed 5 bases and J 6 bases; nucleotides not matched to a gene: 9. The CDR3 sequence is 16 residues long. The chain's CDR3 is CASSAALAGGPDTQYF. The DNA for the CDR3 is TGTGCCAGCAGCGCGGCGCTAGCGGGAGGGCCCGATACGCAGTATTTT.

The CDR3 sequence is CASRQLGTGGEAFF. The CDR3 nucleotides are TGTGCCAGCAGGCAGCTCGGGACAGGCGGTGAAGCTTTCTTT. The chain employs TRBV3-1 and TRBJ1-1; 8 nucleotides match TRBD1. The V gene's germline CDR1 is LGHDT and CDR2 YNNKEL (reference sequence). Germline trimming cut 6 bases from V and 7 bases from J; bases unmatched to any gene: 10. The CDR3 is made up of 14 amino acids.

This clonotype was observed a handful of times. This chain connects TRBV6-4 to TRBJ2-2, with 9 bases fitting TRBD1. CDR3 length equals 17 residues. CDR1 MRHNA and CDR2 SNTAGT come from the germline V gene. Trimming at V came to 0 bases and at J to 5 bases, leaving 7 bases not matched to a gene. The CDR3 coding sequence is TGTGCCAGCAGTGACTCAACTGACAGGGGGGATACCGGGGAGCTGTTTTTT. It is translated as CASSDSTDRGDTGELFF.

In this sample, this clonotype turned up a few times. V gene TRBV4-1 combines with J gene TRBJ2-1; 7 bases match TRBD2. This CDR3 spans 18 amino acids. Germline loops: CDR1 MGHRA, CDR2 YSYEKL. V was pared by 4 bases and J by 0 bases, with 12 bases of the junction left unmatched. The CDR3 sequence: CASSPSIERDLSYNEQFF. As DNA, the CDR3 is TGCGCCAGCAGCCCCTCAATAGAGCGGGACCTCTCCTACAATGAGCAGTTCTTC.

This clonotype was counted between two and nine times. The CDR3 protein is CASSERGGYTEAFF. In DNA, the CDR3 is TGTGCCAGCAGTGAAAGAGGGGGATACACTGAAGCTTTCTTT. The chain joins TRBV6-1 to TRBJ1-1, with D possibly matching TRBD1 (6 bases). CDR3 length: 14 amino acids. Deletions cut 2 bases from V and 3 bases from J, with 10 bases between. Looked up from germline, CDR1 is MNHNS and CDR2 is SASEGT.

With respect to this clonotype: Given the absence of the conserved phenylalanine or tryptophan at the CDR3 end, a read error is likely. The rearrangement uses TRBV7-8 and TRBJ1-2; D gene uncertain. The germline V and J ends were trimmed by 6 bases and 4 bases, with 18 bases remaining between them. This CDR3 region has 15 residues. Germline V gives CDR1 SGHVS, CDR2 FQNEAQ. CDR3 DNA: TGTGCCAGCAGTTTTAAGTCCGGACGGGGCTATGGCTACACCTAC. It specifies CASSFKSGRGYGYTY.

The J gene is TRBJ2-1, the V gene TRBV29-1; TRBD1 agrees at 11 bases. The CDR3 length is 15 residues. Germline CDR1 and CDR2: SQVTM and ANQGSEA. V lost 8 bases to trimming and J lost 0 bases; unmatched junction nucleotides: 6. CDR3 coding DNA: TGCAGCCACAGGACAGGGGGCATCTCCTACAATGAGCAGTTCTTC. It codes for CSHRTGGISYNEQFF.

The V call is TRBV24-1, the J call TRBJ2-5, with 7 bases lining up with TRBD2. Per germline, CDR1 KGHDR and CDR2 SFDVKD. The CDR3 extends over 15 amino acids. V lost 6 bases, J lost 1 base, and 7 bases stayed unmatched. The CDR3, as DNA: TGTGCCACCAGTTCTGGCGGGAGTGGCCAAGAGACCCAGTACTTC. Translated: CATSSGGSGQETQYF.

Notes on this clonotype: This may come from a read error, since a much larger clone is one base off. The J gene is TRBJ1-1, the V gene TRBV3-1; D is undetermined. The CDR3 is made up of 13 amino acids. Trimming shortened V by 1 base and J by 0 bases, and 3 bases separated the two germline ends. Looked up from germline, CDR1 is LGHDT and CDR2 is YNNKEL (reference sequence). The CDR3 coding sequence is TGTGCCAGCAGCCAAGCGATGAACACTGAAGCTTTCTTT. Its protein is CASSQAMNTEAFF.

This clonotype occurred a few times. The gene calls are TRBV5-1 and TRBJ2-1; weak D call: TRBD2 (6 bases). The CDR3 spans 15 residues. V lost 7 bases and J lost 6, with 20 bases in between. The V gene's germline CDR1 is SGHRS and CDR2 YFSETQ. CDR3 bases: TGCGCCAGCTCTGGAGGGCGCCCTCCCAGCAATGAGCAGTTCTTC. It specifies CASSGGRPPSNEQFF.

There are a few counts of this clonotype. The CDR3 reads CSATLLAGVHEQFF. In DNA form, the CDR3 reads TGCAGTGCTACACTACTAGCGGGAGTCCATGAGCAGTTCTTC. The genes are TRBV20-1 and TRBJ2-1, with 11 bases aligning to TRBD2. The V gene's germline CDR1 is DFQATT and CDR2 SNEGSKA (reference sequence). Unmatched junction bases numbered 7, after V lost 4 bases and J lost 8 bases. This CDR3 is built from 14 residues.

The sample holds a few counts of this clonotype. The gene calls are TRBV29-1 and TRBJ1-5; D uncertain. The ends were cut back, 4 bases at V and 0 bases at J, with 4 bases in the middle. This CDR3 contains 12 residues. Germline values: CDR1 SQVTM, CDR2 ANQGSEA. CDR3 DNA: TGCAGCGTTGGGAGTAGCAATCAGCCCCAGCATTTT. This gives the protein CSVGSSNQPQHF. The whole variable domain, filled in from reference TRBV29-1 and TRBJ1-5, reads SAVISQKPSRDICQRGTSLTIQCQVDSQVTMMFWYRQQPGQSLTLIATANQGSEATYESGFVIDKFPISRPNLTFSTLTVSNMSPEDSSIYLCSVGSSNQPQHFGDGTRLSIL.

There are a few counts of this clonotype. The J gene is TRBJ2-7, the V gene TRBV6-2 or TRBV6-3; D may be TRBD1 or TRBD2 (5 bases each). Germline CDR1 reads MNHEY; CDR2 reads SVGEGT. V lost 6 bases and J lost 8, with 14 bases in between. This CDR3 is built from 12 residues. The DNA for the CDR3 is TGTGCCAGCAGCCCGGGACGGACGCAGCAGTACGTC. This sequence encodes CASSPGRTQQYV.